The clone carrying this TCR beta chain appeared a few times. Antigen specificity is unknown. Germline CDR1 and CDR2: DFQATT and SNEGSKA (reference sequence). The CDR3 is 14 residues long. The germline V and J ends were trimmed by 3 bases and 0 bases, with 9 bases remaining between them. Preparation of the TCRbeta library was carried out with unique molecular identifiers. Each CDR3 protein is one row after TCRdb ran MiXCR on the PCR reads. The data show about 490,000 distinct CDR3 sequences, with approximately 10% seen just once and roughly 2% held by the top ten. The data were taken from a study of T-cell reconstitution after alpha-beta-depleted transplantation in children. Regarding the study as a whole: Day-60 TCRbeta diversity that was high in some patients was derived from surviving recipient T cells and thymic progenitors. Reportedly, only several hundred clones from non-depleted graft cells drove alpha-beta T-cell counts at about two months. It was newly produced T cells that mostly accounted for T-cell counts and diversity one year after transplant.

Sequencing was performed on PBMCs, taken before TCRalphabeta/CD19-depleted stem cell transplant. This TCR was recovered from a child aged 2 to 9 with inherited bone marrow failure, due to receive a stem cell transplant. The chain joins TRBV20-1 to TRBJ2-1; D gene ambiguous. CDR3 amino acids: CSASRPSSYNEQFF. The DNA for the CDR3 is TGCAGTGCTAGTCGACCGAGCTCCTACAATGAGCAGTTCTTC.